These 10 T cell receptor beta chains originate from one sample sequenced in a study of response to subunit inactivated influenza vaccine. MiXCR, applied by TCRdb to the RT-PCR reads, yields one record per CDR3 protein. The sample includes under 850,000 distinct CDR3 sequences, roughly 20% of them seen just once. Sequences were derived from PBMCs from blood, sampled more than 4 days after vaccination. These receptors all stem from a middle-aged man who received an inactivated influenza vaccine.

The sample holds many counts of this clonotype. The V call is TRBV9, the J call TRBJ1-2; 9 bases map to TRBD1. The germline V gene has CDR1 SGDLS and CDR2 YYNGEE. J was trimmed by 4 bases and V by 2 bases; bases with no gene match: 12. The CDR3 extends over 17 amino acids. CDR3 loop: CASSVEQGAGSGYGYTF. As DNA, the CDR3 is TGTGCCAGCAGCGTCGAACAGGGGGCAGGATCTGGCTATGGCTACACCTTC.

This clonotype was seen ten or more times. The chain uses TRBV12-3 or TRBV12-4 and TRBJ1-5; D unclear. CDR3 length equals 12 residues. V was clipped by 3 bases and J by 5 bases, with 5 bases between them. The CDR3 region is CASSFGDQPQHF. CDR3 nucleotides: TGTGCCAGCAGTTTTGGGGATCAGCCCCAGCATTTT.

The CDR3 region is CASSQSGQGQGEAFF. The CDR3 DNA sequence: TGCGCCAGCAGCCAGAGCGGACAGGGCCAGGGGGAAGCTTTCTTT. This chain joins TRBV4-3 and TRBJ1-1; the match to TRBD1 covers 8 bases. This CDR3 has 15 amino acids. V trimming: 3 bases; J trimming: 8 bases; junction bases outside the gene matches: 11. Per germline, CDR1 LGHNA and CDR2 YSLEER.

The DNA for the CDR3 is TGTGCCAGCAGCCCACGCGGGGCTAGCGGGAGTATAACAGATACGCAGTATTTT. This translates into CASSPRGASGSITDTQYF. The gene calls are TRBV9 and TRBJ2-3, with TRBD2 matching over 10 bases. The CDR3 has 18 residues. V was pared by 4 bases and J by 3 bases, with 14 bases of the junction left unmatched. Germline V gene sequence: CDR1 SGDLS, CDR2 YYNGEE.

This clonotype showed up just a few times. The chain carries TRBV7-2 and TRBJ2-6; D could derive from TRBD1 or TRBD2 (5 bases each). V was shortened by 5 bases and J by 0 bases, with 14 bases between the two germline ends. The germline V gene encodes CDR1 SGHTA and CDR2 FQGNSA. This CDR3 contains 17 residues. CDR3 sequence reads: CASSLRDRGSGANVLTF. CDR3 in DNA: TGTGCCAGCAGCCTCCGGGACCGAGGCTCTGGGGCCAACGTCCTGACTTTC.

The CDR3 sequence is CASSSETYEQYF. The CDR3 DNA reads as TGTGCCAGCAGTTCCGAGACCTACGAGCAGTACTTC. This chain connects TRBV6-2 or TRBV6-3 to TRBJ2-7; no definite D call. The CDR3 has 12 residues. The ends were cut back, 4 bases at V and 2 bases at J, with 6 bases in the middle. The germline V gene encodes CDR1 MNHEY and CDR2 SVGEGT.

This clonotype was detected only a few times. This sequence joins TRBV11-2 and TRBJ2-7; 8 nucleotides line up with TRBD1. Germline V gene lookup returns CDR1 SGHAT and CDR2 FQNNGV. V gave up 3 bases and J gave up 0 bases; unmatched junction bases: 4. CDR3 length: 15 residues. The CDR3 DNA reads as TGTGCCAGCAGCTTCGGTGGGACAGGCTCCTACGAGCAGTACTTC. Protein product: CASSFGGTGSYEQYF.

V and J are TRBV10-3 and TRBJ2-5; D may be TRBD1 (6 bases). Germline assignment: CDR1 ENHRY and CDR2 SYGVKD. The V gene lost 0 bases and the J gene lost 2 bases, with 10 bases spanning the gap. The CDR3 is made up of 15 amino acids. CDR3 residues: CAISESGGTQETQYF. The CDR3 nucleotides are TGTGCCATCAGTGAGTCAGGGGGAACACAAGAGACCCAGTACTTC.

The chain has TRBV12-3 or TRBV12-4 and TRBJ2-7, with D unresolved. The CDR3 has 15 residues. V shed 5 bases and J shed 0 bases, with 14 bases lying between them. In nucleotides, the CDR3 is TGTGCCAGCAGTCCCGAAGGCTGGAGCTCCTACGAGCAGTACTTC. It codes for CASSPEGWSSYEQYF.

The chain links TRBV6-6 to TRBJ2-7, with unresolved D. Per germline, CDR1 MNHNY and CDR2 SVGAGI (reference sequence). Between the trimmed V and J ends, which lost 0 bases and 4 bases, there was a span of 7 bases. This CDR3 has 13 residues. CDR3 protein: CASSYSPRYEQYF. In nucleotides, the CDR3 is TGTGCCAGCAGTTACTCGCCGCGTTACGAGCAGTACTTC.